The TCR beta chain under discussion was sequenced for a study of human thymus T cells. Study findings and constraints: Related work showed strongly overlapping thymic repertoires across unrelated individuals. Thymic and blood repertoires seemed to show skewed V and J gene use.

Germline-derived CDR1 and CDR2 are SGHRS and YFSETQ. The CDR3 runs to 15 residues. The V gene lost 0 bases and the J gene lost 5 bases, with 14 bases spanning the gap. In regard to this clone: What it binds is unknown.

Thymus was obtained from resections taken during corrective heart surgery. Clones were read by immunoSEQ multiplex PCR, and TCRdb kept only the in-frame ones, dropping some. The profile shows roughly 120,000 clones, over 85% of them singletons. The specimen was thymus tissue. This receptor was obtained from a boy in the first two years of life with a congenital heart defect but otherwise immunologically healthy. The chain carries TRBV5-1 and TRBJ2-5; D perhaps matches TRBD2 (6 bases). CDR3 bases: TGCGCCAGCAGCTTGGACGGGACTCCTACGGAGACCCAGTACTTC. Translation: CASSLDGTPTETQYF.